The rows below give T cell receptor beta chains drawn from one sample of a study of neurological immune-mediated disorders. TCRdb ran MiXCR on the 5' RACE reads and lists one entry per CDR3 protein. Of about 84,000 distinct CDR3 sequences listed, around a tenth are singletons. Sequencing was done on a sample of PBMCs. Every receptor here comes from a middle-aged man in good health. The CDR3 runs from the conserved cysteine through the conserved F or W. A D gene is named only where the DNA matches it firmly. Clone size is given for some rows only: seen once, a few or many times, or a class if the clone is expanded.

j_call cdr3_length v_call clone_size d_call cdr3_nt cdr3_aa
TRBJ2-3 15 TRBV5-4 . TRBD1 TGTGCCAGCAGCTCCTTCGACAGGGCGACAGATACGCAGTATTTT CASSSFDRATDTQYF
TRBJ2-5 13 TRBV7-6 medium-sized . TGTGCCAGCAGCTTGCTAGGTCAAGAGACCCAGTACTTC CASSLLGQETQYF
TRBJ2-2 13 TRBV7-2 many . TGTGCCAGCAGCTACGTTGACACCGGGGAGCTGTTTTTT CASSYVDTGELFF
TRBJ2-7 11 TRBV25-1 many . TGTGCCAACACCGGGGAGTACGAGCAGTACTTC CANTGEYEQYF
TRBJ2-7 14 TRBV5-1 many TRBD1 TGCGCCAGCAGCGGGGGCCAGGGGGATAACGAGCAGTACTTC CASSGGQGDNEQYF
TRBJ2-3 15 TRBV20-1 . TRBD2 TGCAGTGCTAGACGCCCCAGCGGGGGGACCGATACGCAGTATTTT CSARRPSGGTDTQYF
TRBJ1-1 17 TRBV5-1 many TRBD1 TGCGCCAGCAGCTCCGGGACAGGGGGCCGTGGGGCCCTTGAAGCTTTCTTT CASSSGTGGRGALEAFF
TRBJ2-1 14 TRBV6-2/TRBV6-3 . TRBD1 TGTGCCAGCATCCAGGACAGGGGCTACAATGAGCAGTTCTTC CASIQDRGYNEQFF
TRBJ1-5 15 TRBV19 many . TGTGCCAGTAGTATAGGAGAGGGCGAAAATCAGCCCCAGCATTTT CASSIGEGENQPQHF
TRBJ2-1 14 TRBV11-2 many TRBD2 TGTGCCAGCAGCTTAGTAGGACTAGCGGGTGAGCAGTTCTTC CASSLVGLAGEQFF
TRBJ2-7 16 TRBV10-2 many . TGCGCCAGCAGTGAGATGCCAGGCCCAACTCTTTACGAGCAGTACTTC CASSEMPGPTLYEQYF
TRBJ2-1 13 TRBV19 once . TGTGCCAGTAGTTCACGGCTAGAATTTGGGCAGTTCTTC CASSSRLEFGQFF
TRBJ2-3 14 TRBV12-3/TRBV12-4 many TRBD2 TGTGCCAGCAGTTGGACTAGATCAACAGATACGCAGTATTTT CASSWTRSTDTQYF
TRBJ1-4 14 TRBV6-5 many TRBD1 TGTGCCAGCAAACAGGGACAGGCAAATGAAAAACTGTTTTTT CASKQGQANEKLFF
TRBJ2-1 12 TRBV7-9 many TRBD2 TGTGCCAGCAGCCCCCTGCGGGGGGAGCAGTTCTTC CASSPLRGEQFF
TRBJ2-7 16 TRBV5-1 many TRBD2 TGCGCCAGCAGCTCCGGGACTAGCGGACCAGCATACGAGCAGTACTTC CASSSGTSGPAYEQYF
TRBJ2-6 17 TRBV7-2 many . TGTGCCAGCAATGATAACAGGGGAGGACGTGGGGCCAACGTCCTGACTTTC CASNDNRGGRGANVLTF
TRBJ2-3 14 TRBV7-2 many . TGTGCCAGCAGCTTAGACGGCACCACAGATACGCAGTATTTT CASSLDGTTDTQYF
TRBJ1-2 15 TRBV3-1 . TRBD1 TGTGCCAGCAGCCAAGCTGACAGGGGACACTATGGCTATACCTTC CASSQADRGHYGYTF
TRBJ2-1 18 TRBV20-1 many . TGCAGTGCCAGAGACATGGAAGGACCGATGAGCTCCTACAATGAGCAGTTCTTC CSARDMEGPMSSYNEQFF
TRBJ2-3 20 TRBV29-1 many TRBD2 TGCAGCGTTGAACGTCTTTGGGGAGCGGGAGGGTCTGCTAGCACAGATACGCAGTATTTT CSVERLWGAGGSASTDTQYF
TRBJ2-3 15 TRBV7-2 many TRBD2 TGTGCCAGCAGCTTAGGCGGGGGGCCATCAGATACGCAGTATTTT CASSLGGGPSDTQYF
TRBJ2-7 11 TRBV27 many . TGTGCCAGCATTACCGCGGGGGAGCAGTACTTC CASITAGEQYF
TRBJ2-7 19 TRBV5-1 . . . CASSFYICSAPRQAYEQYF
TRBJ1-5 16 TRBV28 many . TGTGCCAGCAGTTTATTCGGGGAAGGGAGCAATCAGCCCCAGCATTTT CASSLFGEGSNQPQHF
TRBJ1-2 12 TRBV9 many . TGTGCCAGCAGCCCTCACGGTTCCGGCTACACCTTC CASSPHGSGYTF
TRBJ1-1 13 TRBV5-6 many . TGTGCCAGCAGCCGACAGGTGAACACTGAAGCTTTCTTT CASSRQVNTEAFF
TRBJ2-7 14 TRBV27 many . TGTGCCAGCAGAATATCAGGCGACTCCTACGAGCAGTACTTC CASRISGDSYEQYF
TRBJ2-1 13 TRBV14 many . TGTGCCAGCAGCCTGGGCAACTACAATGAGCAGTTCTTC CASSLGNYNEQFF
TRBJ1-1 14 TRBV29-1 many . TGCAGCGTTGAAGGGTGGGGACTAAACACTGAAGCTTTCTTT CSVEGWGLNTEAFF
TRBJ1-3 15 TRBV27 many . TGTGCCAGCAGTCGGGACGCCAACTCTGGAAACACCATATATTTT CASSRDANSGNTIYF
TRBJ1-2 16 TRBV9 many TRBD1 TGTGCCAGCAGCGGCCCAGCCCGGGACAGGGGAAAAGGCTACACCTTC CASSGPARDRGKGYTF
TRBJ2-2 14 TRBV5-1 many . TGCGCCAGCAGCTTGGCCAGGTTCACCGGGGAGCTGTTTTTT CASSLARFTGELFF
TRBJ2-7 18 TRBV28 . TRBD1 TGTGCCAGCAGTTCCCTTACCCGGACAGGCGGTCTCCAACGTGGGCAGTACTTC CASSSLTRTGGLQRGQYF
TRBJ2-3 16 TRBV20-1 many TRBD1 TGCAGTGCCCCACTCCCGGGACAGGGGGTAATAGATACGCAGTATTTT CSAPLPGQGVIDTQYF
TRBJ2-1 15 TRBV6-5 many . TGTGCCAGCACCTCAAGTCCTAGCTCCTACAATGAGCAGTTCTTC CASTSSPSSYNEQFF
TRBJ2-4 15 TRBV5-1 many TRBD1 TGCGCCAGCAGCTTGGAAGGGACAGGCAAAAACATTCAGTACTTC CASSLEGTGKNIQYF
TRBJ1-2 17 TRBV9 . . TGTGCCAGCAGCCCCCGGACCATACGGACTTCTAACTATGGCTACACCTTC CASSPRTIRTSNYGYTF
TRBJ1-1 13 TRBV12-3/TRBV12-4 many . TGTGCCAGCAGTTTAAGGGGTTACACTGAAGCTTTCTTT CASSLRGYTEAFF